This passage covers 22 T cell receptor beta chains from one sample sequenced in a study of cytomegalovirus exposure and HLA in healthy donors. PCR amplification relied on 60 Vbeta primers (plus 13 Jbeta primers). Clones were read by immunoSEQ multiplex PCR, and TCRdb kept only the in-frame ones, dropping some. The sample holds approximately 190,000 clones, over 65% seen once. Sequenced input: PBMCs. These receptor sequences come from a woman aged 45-65 years in good health and CMV-seropositive.

This chain links TRBV9 with TRBJ1-2, with D possibly TRBD1 on 6 matching bases. The length of the CDR3 is 14 residues. The V end was cut by 3 bases, the J end by 1 base, with 10 bases between. Germline values: CDR1 SGDLS, CDR2 YYNGEE. CDR3 amino acids: CASSGNRVNYGYTF. The CDR3 DNA sequence: TGTGCCAGCAGCGGGAACAGGGTTAACTATGGCTACACCTTC. The variable domain in full, with the rest retrieved from reference TRBV9 and TRBJ1-2, is DSGVTQTPKHLITATGQRVTLRCSPRSGDLSVYWYQQSLDQGLQFLIQYYNGEERAKGNILERFSAQQFPDLHSELNLSSLELGDSALYFCASSGNRVNYGYTFGSGTRLTVV.

The chain uses TRBV7-2 and TRBJ2-3; 7 nucleotides match TRBD2. The length of the CDR3 is 15 residues. With 4 bases clipped from V and 1 base from J, the junction kept 5 bases outside the gene matches. Germline CDR1 reads SGHTA; CDR2 reads FQGNSA. CDR3 loop: CASSSGTTRTDTQYF. For the CDR3, the DNA is TGTGCCAGCAGCTCCGGGACTACCCGCACAGATACGCAGTATTTT. Full variable domain (rest looked up from reference TRBV7-2 and TRBJ2-3): GAGVSQSPSNKVTEKGKDVELRCDPISGHTALYWYRQSLGQGLEFLIYFQGNSAPDKSGLPSDRFSAERTGGSVSTLTIQRTQQEDSAVYLCASSSGTTRTDTQYFGPGTRLTVL.

Of note for this clone: This CDR3 fails to terminate in the conserved phenylalanine or tryptophan, so it likely reflects a read error. This chain connects TRBV5-1 to TRBJ1-6; D unclear. CDR1 and CDR2 (germline): SGHRS, YFSETQ. The V end lost 5 bases, the J end lost 5 bases, and 11 bases lay between the germline ends. The CDR3 consists of 14 residues. CDR3 region: CASRKEVDNSPLHL. In DNA, the CDR3 is TGCGCCAGCAGGAAGGAGGTGGATAATTCACCCCTCCACCTT.

This clone has a single count. The V call is TRBV7-2, the J call TRBJ2-7; 9 bases fit TRBD2. V shed 3 bases and J 5 bases; nucleotides not matched to a gene: 8. The CDR3 runs to 15 residues. The V gene's germline CDR1 is SGHTA and CDR2 FQGNSA. CDR3 sequence: CASSFRGRGGNEQYF. The CDR3, as DNA: TGTGCCAGCAGCTTCCGGGGGCGGGGGGGGAACGAGCAGTACTTC.

The DNA of the CDR3 is TGTGCCGGTTCGGCGGAGCGCCCTAATGAAAAACTGTTTTTT. It translates to CAGSAERPNEKLFF. The rearrangement links TRBV2 to TRBJ1-4, with D unclear. Germline CDR1 SNHLY, CDR2 FYNNEI. Between the trimmed V and J ends, which lost 11 bases and 3 bases, there was a span of 16 bases. The CDR3 has 14 residues.

The V gene is TRBV19, the J gene TRBJ2-2; D remains unclear. Germline CDR1 and CDR2: LNHDA and SQIVND (reference sequence). The V gene lost 5 bases and the J gene lost 2 bases, with 12 bases spanning the gap. CDR3 length: 15 amino acids. For the CDR3, the DNA is TGTGCCAGTAGTCCCCGCCGGAGCAACACCGGGGAGCTGTTTTTT. Its protein is CASSPRRSNTGELFF.

The chain combines TRBV28 with TRBJ2-5; a possible D gene is TRBD1 (6 bases). The J call may not be correct, given that the DNA end is closer to TRBJ2-7. CDR3 length: 15 residues. CDR1 MDHEN and CDR2 SYDVKM come from the germline V gene. CDR3 region: CASSSGAKVRFEQYF. The CDR3 DNA is TGTGCCAGCAGTTCAGGGGCCAAGGTCCGTTTCGAGCAGTACTTC.

As concerns this clone: Other nucleotide sequences in the sample specify the same CDR3. The rearrangement joins TRBV13 to TRBJ1-2; perhaps TRBD1 as D (5 bases). The V gene's germline CDR1 is PRHDT and CDR2 FYEKMQ (reference sequence). The ends were cut back, 1 base at V and 8 bases at J, with 14 bases in the middle. The CDR3 has 14 residues. This CDR3 reads CASSLVTAPRGYTF. CDR3 in DNA: TGTGCCAGCAGCTTAGTGACAGCCCCAAGGGGCTACACCTTC.

The chain employs TRBV10-2 and TRBJ2-3, with 7 nucleotides matching TRBD2. J was trimmed by 1 base and V by 6 bases; bases with no gene match: 10. The germline gives CDR1 WSHSY, CDR2 SAAADI. The CDR3 totals 16 residues. CDR3 DNA sequence: TGCGCCAGCAGCCGTTGGACTAGGGACGGCACAGATACGCAGTATTTT. Translation: CASSRWTRDGTDTQYF.

V usage is TRBV4-3 and J usage is TRBJ2-7; D may be TRBD2 (6 bases). Germline V gene lookup returns CDR1 LGHNA and CDR2 YSLEER. Trimming removed 5 bases at V and 0 bases at J, with 11 bases between. This CDR3 region has 14 residues. The CDR3 coding sequence is TGCGCCAGCAGCTTGGGGGGAAGCTCCTACGAGCAGTACTTC. Residues: CASSLGGSSYEQYF.

The CDR3 sequence: CASSSPGPYEQYF. CDR3 sequence (DNA): TGTGCCAGCAGCTCCCCAGGCCCCTACGAGCAGTACTTC. The genes are TRBV7-9 and TRBJ2-7; D unclear. Germline lookup yields CDR1 SEHNR and CDR2 FQNEAQ (reference sequence). The V end lost 4 bases, the J end lost 2 bases, and 9 bases lay between the germline ends. The CDR3 has 13 residues.

This sequence joins TRBV30 and TRBJ2-5; 8 bases fit TRBD2. With V trimmed by 8 bases and J by 4 bases, 24 bases remained unmatched. This CDR3 region has 18 residues. Germline V gene data show CDR1 as GTSNPN and CDR2 as SVGIG (reference sequence). CDR3 sequence reads: CARSTRSGGNKARETQYF. The DNA for the CDR3 is TGTGCCCGATCAACCAGGTCGGGGGGGAACAAAGCCAGAGAGACCCAGTACTTC.

The rearrangement links TRBV28 to TRBJ2-7; 8 nucleotides line up with TRBD2. The germline CDR1 and CDR2 sequences are MDHEN and SYDVKM. J was trimmed by 2 bases and V by 2 bases; bases with no gene match: 8. This CDR3 is built from 16 residues. CDR3 in amino acids: CASSLPRGGLAYEQYF. The CDR3 region has the DNA TGTGCCAGCAGTTTACCCCGGGGGGGTCTGGCCTACGAGCAGTACTTC.

This clone has only one observation. One end of the junction fails to match germline, which may point to a read error. The V call is TRBV10-3, the J call TRBJ2-7; D not resolved. The CDR3 spans 12 residues. CDR1 ENHRY and CDR2 SYGVKD come from the germline V gene. CDR3 region: CASSLFSYEQYF. DNA of the CDR3: TGTGCCAGCAGTTTGTTCAGCTACGAGCAGTACTTC.

The chain carries TRBV10-3 and TRBJ2-7; TRBD2 matches 9 bases. Unmatched junction bases numbered 8, after V lost 6 bases and J lost 2 bases. CDR3 size: 15 residues. In germline, CDR1 is ENHRY, CDR2 SYGVKD. The CDR3: CAISQVTSGPYEQYF. The CDR3 nucleotides read TGTGCCATCAGCCAGGTGACTAGCGGTCCCTACGAGCAGTACTTC.

The CDR3 DNA reads as TGTGCCAGCAGTGACAGGAACTATGGCTACACCTTC. It specifies CASSDRNYGYTF. V usage is TRBV6-5 and J usage is TRBJ1-2; possible D gene TRBD1, 6 bases. Germline loops: CDR1 MNHEY, CDR2 SVGAGI. V was cut by 5 bases and J by 2 bases, with 6 bases left in between. The CDR3 sequence is 12 residues long.

J is TRBJ2-4 and V is TRBV30; 7 bases line up with TRBD2. Germline CDR1 and CDR2: GTSNPN and SVGIG (reference sequence). V gave up 4 bases and J gave up 6 bases; unmatched junction bases: 9. The CDR3 covers 14 residues. The DNA for the CDR3 is TGTGCCTGGAAGCGGAGCGGGGCCGCAAACATTCAGTACTTC. Translated, it gives CAWKRSGAANIQYF.

This clone has only one observation. The chain carries TRBV28 and TRBJ1-5; 7 nucleotides agree with TRBD1. This CDR3 has 16 residues. J was trimmed by 1 base and V by 2 bases; bases with no gene match: 5. Germline lookup yields CDR1 MDHEN and CDR2 SYDVKM. Here the CDR3 DNA reads TGTGCCAGCAGTTTAGTTCTACAGGGGAGCAATCAGCCCCAGCATTTT. Amino acid sequence: CASSLVLQGSNQPQHF.

Worth noting for this clone: The same CDR3 can be traced to other DNA sequences in this sample. The chain combines TRBV5-1 with TRBJ1-2; 7 positions agree with TRBD1. Trimming removed 0 bases from V and 1 base from J; junction bases left unmatched: 3. Germline CDR1 is SGHRS and CDR2 is YFSETQ. There are 15 residues in the CDR3. In DNA, the CDR3 is TGCGCCAGCAGCTTGGGACAGGGTTTTAACTATGGCTACACCTTC. This encodes CASSLGQGFNYGYTF.

This chain joins TRBV4-3 and TRBJ2-1; 7 positions agree with TRBD2. CDR3 length: 16 residues. With V trimmed by 0 bases and J by 2 bases, 4 bases remained unmatched. Germline V gene data show CDR1 as LGHNA and CDR2 as YSLEER. The DNA of the CDR3 is TGCGCCAGCAGCCAAGATGCGGGGGTTACCTACAATGAGCAGTTCTTC. Translated: CASSQDAGVTYNEQFF.

V and J are TRBV5-8 and TRBJ1-6; the D is unclear. The CDR3 consists of 13 residues. V lost 4 bases, J lost 0 bases, and 2 bases lay in between. From germline, CDR1 is SGHTS and CDR2 YDEGEE. CDR3: CASSRSYNSPLHF. CDR3 DNA: TGTGCCAGCAGCCGCTCCTATAATTCACCCCTCCACTTT.

This rearrangement joins TRBV6-1 to TRBJ2-5; D is unclear. The CDR3 contains 13 residues. Trimming removed 4 bases from V and 11 bases from J, with 17 bases in between. Per germline, CDR1 MNHNS and CDR2 SASEGT. CDR3 amino acids: CASSGSSAAEQYF. The CDR3 DNA is TGTGCCAGCAGTGGGAGTTCAGCCGCGGAGCAGTACTTC.